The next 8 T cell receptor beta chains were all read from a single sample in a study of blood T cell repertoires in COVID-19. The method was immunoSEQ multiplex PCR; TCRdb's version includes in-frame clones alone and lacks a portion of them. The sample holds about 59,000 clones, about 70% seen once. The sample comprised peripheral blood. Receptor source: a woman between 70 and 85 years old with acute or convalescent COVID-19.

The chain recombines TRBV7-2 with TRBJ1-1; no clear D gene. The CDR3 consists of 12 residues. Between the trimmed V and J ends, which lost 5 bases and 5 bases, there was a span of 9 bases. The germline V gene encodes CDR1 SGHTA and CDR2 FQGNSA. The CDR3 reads CASSPGLTEAFF. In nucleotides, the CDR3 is TGTGCCAGCAGCCCCGGACTGACTGAAGCTTTCTTT.

CDR3 protein: CASAPSDGGTYGYTF. CDR3 coding DNA: TGTGCCAGCGCACCTTCGGACGGAGGAACCTATGGCTACACCTTC. The chain couples TRBV6-4 to TRBJ1-2, with D hard to call. V lost 8 bases, J lost 4 bases, and 20 bases lay in between. The CDR3 extends over 15 amino acids. Germline V CDR1 and CDR2: MRHNA, SNTAGT.

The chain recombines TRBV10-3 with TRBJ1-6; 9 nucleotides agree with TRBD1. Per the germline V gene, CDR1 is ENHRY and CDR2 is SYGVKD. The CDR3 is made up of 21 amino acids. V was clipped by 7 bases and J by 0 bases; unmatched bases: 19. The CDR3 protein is CAITSGGQGVKQSSYNSPLHF. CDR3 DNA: TGTGCCATCACTTCAGGGGGACAGGGTGTTAAGCAGAGCTCCTATAATTCACCCCTCCACTTT.

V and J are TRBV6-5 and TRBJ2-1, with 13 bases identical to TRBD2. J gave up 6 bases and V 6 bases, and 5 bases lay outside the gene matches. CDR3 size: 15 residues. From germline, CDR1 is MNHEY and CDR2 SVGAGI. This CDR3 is CASSRGLAGANEQFF. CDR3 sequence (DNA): TGTGCCAGCAGCCGCGGACTAGCGGGGGCCAATGAGCAGTTCTTC.

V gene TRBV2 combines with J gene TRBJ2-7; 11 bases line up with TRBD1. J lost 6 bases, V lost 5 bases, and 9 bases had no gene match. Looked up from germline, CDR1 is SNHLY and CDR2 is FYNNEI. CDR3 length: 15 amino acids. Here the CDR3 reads CASSLTGTGGSEQYF. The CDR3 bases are TGTGCCAGCAGTCTAACCGGGACAGGGGGATCCGAGCAGTACTTC.

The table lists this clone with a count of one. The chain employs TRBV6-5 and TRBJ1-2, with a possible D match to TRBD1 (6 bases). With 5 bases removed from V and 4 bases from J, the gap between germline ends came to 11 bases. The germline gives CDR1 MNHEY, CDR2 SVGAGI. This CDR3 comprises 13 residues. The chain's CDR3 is CASSTGFSYGYTF. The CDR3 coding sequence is TGTGCCAGCAGTACAGGGTTTAGCTATGGCTACACCTTC.

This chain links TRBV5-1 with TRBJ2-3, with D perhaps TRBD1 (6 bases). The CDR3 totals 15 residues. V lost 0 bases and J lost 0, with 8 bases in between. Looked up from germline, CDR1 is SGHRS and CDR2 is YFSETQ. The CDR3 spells CASSLGGQSTDTQYF. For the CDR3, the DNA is TGCGCCAGCAGCTTGGGAGGACAGAGCACAGATACGCAGTATTTT.

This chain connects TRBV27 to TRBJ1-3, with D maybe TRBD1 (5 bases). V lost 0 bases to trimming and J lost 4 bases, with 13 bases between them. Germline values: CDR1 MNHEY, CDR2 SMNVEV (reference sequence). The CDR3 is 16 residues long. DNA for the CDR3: TGTGCCAGCAGTTTATCTGGCAGGGCGAGAGGAAACACCATATATTTT. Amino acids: CASSLSGRARGNTIYF.